This TCR beta chain was documented in a study of cytomegalovirus exposure and HLA in healthy donors. Study-wide findings and caveats: Listed as cytomegalovirus-associated were 170 or so TCR beta chains. Subsequent analysis revealed that first-cohort TCR clusters tended to co-occur in the 120 or so validation repertoires.

A word on this clone: The antigen is not known.

The V gene end was trimmed by 2 bases and the J gene end by 9 bases; junction bases not matched to a gene: 8. Germline CDR1 reads MDHEN; CDR2 reads SYDVKM. This CDR3 contains 15 residues. The data were produced by immunoSEQ multiplex PCR, yet TCRdb's version contains in-frame clones alone and is incomplete. Among more than 110,000 clones listed, approximately 86% were seen once. The receptor comes from a woman younger than 35 in good health and CMV-seropositive. Material for sequencing was PBMCs. The genes are TRBV28 and TRBJ2-1, with 9 bases fitting TRBD2. CDR3 DNA sequence: TGTGCCAGCAGTTTAGTGGCGGGGGGGCCAGTTGAGCAGTTCTTC. Encoded protein: CASSLVAGGPVEQFF.